Here is one T cell receptor beta chain with its context. Its antigen is still unknown. Given the absence of the conserved phenylalanine or tryptophan at the CDR3 end, a read error is likely. This record comes from a study of breast tumors, draining lymph nodes, adjacent tissues. CDR1 and CDR2 (germline): MDHEN, SYDVKM. The CDR3 runs 16 residues. V was cut by 3 bases and J by 1 base, with 13 bases left in between. Whole-study results and caveats: Findings are consistent with lymph node origin and intratumoral expansion of most tumor T cells.

Each CDR3 protein gets one entry after TCRdb re-called the multiplex PCR reads with MiXCR. The sample comprises over 150,000 distinct CDR3 sequences, around a third of which are singletons, and 4% to 5.5% rests with the top ten. Breast cancer patients provided tissue from their axillary draining lymph nodes. The receptor was isolated from a female donor with breast cancer. Some clones in this sample may be carry-over from other donors' samples. The J gene is TRBJ1-5, the V gene TRBV28, with a possible D match to TRBD1 (6 bases). The sample taken for sequencing was axillary lymph node tissue. The CDR3 sequence is CASSFYRRGSNQPQHY. The CDR3 DNA sequence: TGTGCCAGCAGTTTCTACAGGAGGGGGAGCAATCAGCCCCAGCATTAT.